A selection of T cell receptor beta chains follows, all from one sample in a study of blood T cell repertoires in COVID-19. Sequencing used immunoSEQ multiplex PCR; TCRdb keeps in-frame clones, though not all of them. The data contain about 200,000 clones, approximately 90% of them singletons. Input material: peripheral blood. The receptors were sampled from a human donor in a cohort sampled during active COVID-19. The conserved cysteine and the conserved F or W are not part of the CDR3 here. Each record gives: CDR3 protein, J gene, CDR3 length, V gene.

CDR3aa: ASSLGRQGEETQY; j_gene: TRBJ2-5; len: 13; v_gene: TRBV11-2
CDR3aa: ATSGSTGGNYGYT; j_gene: TRBJ1-2; len: 13; v_gene: TRBV24-1
CDR3aa: ARTGSSYEQY; j_gene: TRBJ2-7; len: 10; v_gene: TRBV19
CDR3aa: ATTHGGLGNTEAF; j_gene: TRBJ1-1; len: 13; v_gene: TRBV19
CDR3aa: ASSLDIDTQY; j_gene: TRBJ2-3; len: 10; v_gene: TRBV11-2
CDR3aa: ASSQRYYGGETQY; j_gene: TRBJ2-5; len: 13; v_gene: TRBV4-3
CDR3aa: ASSLAAGQGSFVAF; j_gene: TRBJ1-1; len: 14; v_gene: TRBV5-1
CDR3aa: ATRAGYNQPQH; j_gene: TRBJ1-5; len: 11; v_gene: TRBV2
CDR3aa: ASSQGWTGYGYT; j_gene: TRBJ1-2; len: 12; v_gene: TRBV3-1/TRBV3-2
CDR3aa: ASSQGVGSRNEQF; j_gene: TRBJ2-1; len: 13; v_gene: TRBV4-2
CDR3aa: ASSPTGLAGGGEQF; j_gene: TRBJ2-1; len: 14; v_gene: TRBV6-2/TRBV6-3
CDR3aa: ASSVATGELF; j_gene: TRBJ2-2; len: 10; v_gene: TRBV9
CDR3aa: ASSTRAGTRFNEQF; j_gene: TRBJ2-1; len: 14; v_gene: TRBV11-2
CDR3aa: ASSRETGGYGYT; j_gene: TRBJ1-2; len: 12; v_gene: TRBV5-1
CDR3aa: AWSVPGNYGYT; j_gene: TRBJ1-2; len: 11; v_gene: TRBV30
CDR3aa: ASSLTASNQPQH; j_gene: TRBJ1-5; len: 12; v_gene: TRBV6-2/TRBV6-3
CDR3aa: ASSPSGTGGNSPLH; j_gene: TRBJ1-6; len: 14; v_gene: TRBV28
CDR3aa: ASSLLAGAMNTEAF; j_gene: TRBJ1-1; len: 14; v_gene: TRBV7-2
CDR3aa: ASSLNAAGTEAF; j_gene: TRBJ1-1; len: 12; v_gene: TRBV18
CDR3aa: ASSPQDSGPLHYNEQF; j_gene: TRBJ2-1; len: 16; v_gene: TRBV5-1
CDR3aa: ASSLASGDTQY; j_gene: TRBJ2-3; len: 11; v_gene: TRBV5-1
CDR3aa: ASSVGQGSYEQY; j_gene: TRBJ2-7; len: 12; v_gene: TRBV18
CDR3aa: ASSPQTGPNTEAF; j_gene: TRBJ1-1; len: 13; v_gene: TRBV18
CDR3aa: ASSRISSGSRASSTDTQY; j_gene: TRBJ2-3; len: 18; v_gene: TRBV18
CDR3aa: ASSSAGVGNTIY; j_gene: TRBJ1-3; len: 12; v_gene: TRBV5-1
CDR3aa: ASSSRTSKVTGELF; j_gene: TRBJ2-2; len: 14; v_gene: TRBV5-4
CDR3aa: ASSPKTGVGGYT; j_gene: TRBJ1-2; len: 12; v_gene: TRBV5-1
CDR3aa: ASSFFKGMDTQY; j_gene: TRBJ2-3; len: 12; v_gene: TRBV7-2
CDR3aa: ASIGSGGNQPQH; j_gene: TRBJ1-5; len: 12; v_gene: TRBV6-5
CDR3aa: ASSLDTPDYGYT; j_gene: TRBJ1-2; len: 12; v_gene: TRBV5-4
CDR3aa: ASSDFYPDTQY; j_gene: TRBJ2-3; len: 11; v_gene: TRBV2
CDR3aa: ASSGRTESSYYEQY; j_gene: TRBJ2-7; len: 14; v_gene: TRBV2
CDR3aa: ASSIWTGMSGANVLT; j_gene: TRBJ2-6; len: 15; v_gene: TRBV19
CDR3aa: ATSDPGQGGEQY; j_gene: TRBJ2-7; len: 12; v_gene: TRBV24-1
CDR3aa: ATTPRFYGYT; j_gene: TRBJ1-2; len: 10; v_gene: TRBV28
CDR3aa: ASNGGASGRARQY; j_gene: TRBJ2-7; len: 13; v_gene: TRBV28
CDR3aa: ASSKESDRGPDRNQPQH; j_gene: TRBJ1-5; len: 17; v_gene: TRBV21-1
CDR3aa: ASSFRETQY; j_gene: TRBJ2-5; len: 9; v_gene: TRBV5-6
CDR3aa: SVSAHAGRTEAF; j_gene: TRBJ1-1; len: 12; v_gene: TRBV29-1
CDR3aa: ASSLDLAPYEQY; j_gene: TRBJ2-7; len: 12; v_gene: TRBV7-9
CDR3aa: ASSSSVGGRGSAGYT; j_gene: TRBJ1-2; len: 15; v_gene: TRBV5-1
CDR3aa: ASSLEGQGARSDTQY; j_gene: TRBJ2-3; len: 15; v_gene: TRBV5-8
CDR3aa: ASSPDSSNQPQH; j_gene: TRBJ1-5; len: 12; v_gene: TRBV7-2
CDR3aa: ASSLLASSGNTIY; j_gene: TRBJ1-3; len: 13; v_gene: TRBV28
CDR3aa: ASSRPGQGSYNEQF; j_gene: TRBJ2-1; len: 14; v_gene: TRBV6-2/TRBV6-3
CDR3aa: AWSLGAASNSPLH; j_gene: TRBJ1-6; len: 13; v_gene: TRBV30
CDR3aa: ATSAPSRQGPEQY; j_gene: TRBJ2-7; len: 13; v_gene: TRBV24-1
CDR3aa: ASSFPGLAPQETQY; j_gene: TRBJ2-5; len: 14; v_gene: TRBV7-2
CDR3aa: ASSAQGARGYT; j_gene: TRBJ1-2; len: 11; v_gene: TRBV7-9
CDR3aa: AISDRGVAEPQH; j_gene: TRBJ1-5; len: 12; v_gene: TRBV10-3
CDR3aa: ASSQESGGAYNEQF; j_gene: TRBJ2-1; len: 14; v_gene: TRBV4-3
CDR3aa: ASSEGQGGTGELF; j_gene: TRBJ2-2; len: 13; v_gene: TRBV2
CDR3aa: ASTNKRLRTGRTEAF; j_gene: TRBJ1-1; len: 15; v_gene: TRBV28
CDR3aa: ASSQAHRVDEQY; j_gene: TRBJ2-7; len: 12; v_gene: TRBV14
CDR3aa: ASSPTSGRDHEQY; j_gene: TRBJ2-7; len: 13; v_gene: TRBV5-4
CDR3aa: ASSLEARGGKETQY; j_gene: TRBJ2-5; len: 14; v_gene: TRBV5-1